These 2 T cell receptor beta chains came from one sample sequenced in a study of T cells in Graves' hyperthyroidism and ophthalmopathy. It was RNA transcripts that yielded the amplified TCR beta CDR3 regions. HTBI primers were used for first-round RT-PCR of the TCR CDR3. TCRdb reprocessed the multiplex PCR reads via MiXCR and lists one record per CDR3 protein. Among some 770,000 distinct CDR3 sequences listed, less than 20% were seen once. The specimen was blood. The receptor source for this set is a man younger than 35 with Graves' hyperthyroidism.

This clonotype was seen a few times. The gene calls are TRBV4-1 and TRBJ1-5; D perhaps matches TRBD1 (5 bases). CDR1 and CDR2 from the germline V gene are MGHRA and YSYEKL. The CDR3 covers 18 residues. V was pared by 0 bases and J by 0 bases, with 15 bases between. The CDR3 loop is CASSQDPPGRTSNQPQHF. Here the CDR3 DNA reads TGCGCCAGCAGCCAAGATCCCCCGGGACGGACTAGCAATCAGCCCCAGCATTTT.

This clonotype was recorded a few times. The V call is TRBV6-2 or TRBV6-3, the J call TRBJ2-1; D uncertain. The CDR3 is 15 amino acids. Per germline, CDR1 MNHEY and CDR2 SVGEGT. The V and J ends lost 4 bases and 4 bases respectively, with 14 bases between them. The CDR3 DNA sequence: TGTGCCAGCAGTTCTCCCGCGGTAAGATACAATGAGCAGTTCTTC. Translating gives CASSSPAVRYNEQFF.